This T cell receptor (beta chain) originates from a study of T-cell reconstitution after alpha-beta-depleted transplantation in children. The study, taken as a whole, reports: A year had passed since transplant, and T-cell counts and diversity by then came mostly from newly produced T cells. There were reportedly several hundred expanded graft clones from which alpha-beta T cells came about two months after transplant. Surviving recipient T cells and intrathymic progenitors accounted for some patients' high TCRbeta diversity at day 60.

The germline gives CDR1 ENHRY, CDR2 SYGVKD. This CDR3 is 12 amino acids long. V was pared by 3 bases and J by 5 bases, with 6 bases between. Unique molecular identifiers featured in how the TCRbeta library was prepared. Each CDR3 protein gets one entry after TCRdb re-called the PCR reads with MiXCR. The table shows approximately 79,000 distinct CDR3 sequences, with about a sixth occurring only once. On this clonotype: As yet, its antigen is unknown.

The sequencing used PBMCs, mostly from graft donor cells, collected 360 days after TCRalphabeta/CD19-depleted stem cell transplant. The V gene is TRBV10-3, the J gene TRBJ2-3; D remains unclear. This clonotype was obtained from a male patient under 10 years old who had a stem cell transplant for acute lymphoblastic leukemia, so the T cells may come from the graft donor. CDR3 amino acids: CAISENGDTQYF. In DNA, the CDR3 is TGTGCCATCAGTGAAAACGGAGATACGCAGTATTTT.